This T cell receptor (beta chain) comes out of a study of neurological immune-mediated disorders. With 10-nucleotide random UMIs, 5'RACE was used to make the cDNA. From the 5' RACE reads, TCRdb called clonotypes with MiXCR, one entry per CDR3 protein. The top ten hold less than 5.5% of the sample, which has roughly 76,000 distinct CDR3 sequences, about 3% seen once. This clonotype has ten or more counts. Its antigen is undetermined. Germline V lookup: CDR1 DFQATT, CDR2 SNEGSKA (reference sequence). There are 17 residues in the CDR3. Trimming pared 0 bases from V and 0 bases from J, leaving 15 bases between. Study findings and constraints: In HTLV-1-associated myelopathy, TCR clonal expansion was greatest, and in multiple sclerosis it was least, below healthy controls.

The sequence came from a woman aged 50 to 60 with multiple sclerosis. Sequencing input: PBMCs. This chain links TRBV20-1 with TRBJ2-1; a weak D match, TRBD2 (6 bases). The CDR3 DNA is TGCAGTGCTAGAGATCCGGGGGATAAACTCTCCTACAATGAGCAGTTCTTC. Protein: CSARDPGDKLSYNEQFF.